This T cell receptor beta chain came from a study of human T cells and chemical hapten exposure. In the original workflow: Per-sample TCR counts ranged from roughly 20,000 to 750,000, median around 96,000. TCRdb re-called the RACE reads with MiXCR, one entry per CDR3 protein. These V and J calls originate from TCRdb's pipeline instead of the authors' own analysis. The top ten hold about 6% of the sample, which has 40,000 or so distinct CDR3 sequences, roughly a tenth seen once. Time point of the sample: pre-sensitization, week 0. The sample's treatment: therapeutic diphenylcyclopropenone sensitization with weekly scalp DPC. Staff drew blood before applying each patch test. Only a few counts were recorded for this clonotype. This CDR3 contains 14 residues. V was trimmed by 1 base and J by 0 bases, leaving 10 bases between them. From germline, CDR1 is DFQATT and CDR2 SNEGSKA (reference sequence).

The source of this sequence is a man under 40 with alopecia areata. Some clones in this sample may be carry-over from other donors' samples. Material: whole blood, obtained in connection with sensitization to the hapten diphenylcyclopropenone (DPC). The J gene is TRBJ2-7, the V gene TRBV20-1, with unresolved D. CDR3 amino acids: CSARATLPSYEQYF. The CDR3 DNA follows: TGCAGTGCTAGAGCGACTTTACCCTCCTACGAGCAGTACTTC.